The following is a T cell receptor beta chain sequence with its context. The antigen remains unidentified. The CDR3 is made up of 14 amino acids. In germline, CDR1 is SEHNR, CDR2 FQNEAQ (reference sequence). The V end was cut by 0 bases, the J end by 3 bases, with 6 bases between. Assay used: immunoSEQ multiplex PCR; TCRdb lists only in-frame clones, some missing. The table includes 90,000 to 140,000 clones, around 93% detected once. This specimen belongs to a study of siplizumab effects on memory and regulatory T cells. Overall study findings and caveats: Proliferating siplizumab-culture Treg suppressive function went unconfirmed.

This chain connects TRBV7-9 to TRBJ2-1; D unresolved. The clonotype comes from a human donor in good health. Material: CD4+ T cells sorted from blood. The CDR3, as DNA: TGTGCCAGCAGCTTAGCACCGAACTACAATGAGCAGTTCTTC. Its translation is CASSLAPNYNEQFF.